Included here is one T cell receptor (beta chain) sequence, with context. Data came from immunoSEQ multiplex PCR; TCRdb stores just in-frame clones and leaves some out. Here the sample spans a few hundred thousand clones, approximately 86% being singletons. This sample was taken from a study of blood T cell repertoires in COVID-19. For the study at large: The analysed material was cDNA or gDNA that came from T cells, B-cell-depleted T cells, or PBMCs.

This receptor was identified in a woman aged 45-65 years with acute COVID-19. Sequences were obtained from PBMCs or T cells enriched from blood (not recorded which).

The CDR3 loop is CASSLQEDTEAFF. CDR3 DNA: TGTGCCAGCAGCTTACAGGAGGACACTGAAGCTTTCTTT. This sequence joins TRBV7-3 and TRBJ1-1; D gene uncertain. The CDR3 has 13 residues. Germline assignment: CDR1 SGHTA and CDR2 FQGTGA. V was shortened by 2 bases and J by 3 bases, with 7 bases between the two germline ends.